This TCR beta chain was profiled in a study of blood T cell repertoires in COVID-19. TCRdb keeps only in-frame clones here, not all; method: immunoSEQ multiplex PCR. Of 150,000 to 200,000 clones listed, roughly 84% are singletons. Germline CDR1 is MNHEY and CDR2 is SVGEGT. The CDR3 consists of 15 residues. Trimming pared 6 bases from V and 0 bases from J, leaving 15 bases between. The sequence derives from a young woman who had been exposed to COVID-19. The chain joins TRBV6-2 or TRBV6-3 to TRBJ2-7; D not certain. Sequenced: PBMCs or T cells enriched from blood (not recorded which). The CDR3 spells CASSLTSGNSYEQYF. CDR3 DNA sequence: TGTGCCAGCAGCCTCACCTCAGGCAACTCCTACGAGCAGTACTTC.